Below, 13 T cell receptor beta chains from the same sample are listed, as sequenced in a study of shared clonotypes between healthy human individuals. Here immunoSEQ multiplex PCR was the method, and the copy in TCRdb shows in-frame clones only, minus some. Altogether some 2.3 million clones are present, over 90% being singletons, with the ten largest covering around 0.4%. Sequencing was done on a sample of naive CD4+ T cells from PBMCs. Subset specified: CD45RA+ positively selected. The receptors shown here come from a man younger than 35 in good health. Some clones in this sample may be carry-over from other donors' samples.

The rearrangement links TRBV13 to TRBJ2-3, with TRBD2 matching 12 bases. V lost 5 bases and J lost 4; bases outside the gene matches: 1. Germline CDR1 is PRHDT and CDR2 is FYEKMQ (reference sequence). The CDR3 extends over 14 amino acids. CDR3 bases: TGTGCCAGCAGCCGGACTAGCGGGGCAGATACGCAGTATTTT. Its translation: CASSRTSGADTQYF.

The CDR3 DNA follows: TGTGCCAGCAGCTTCGGGCAGGGGAACTATGGCTACACCTTC. Amino acids: CASSFGQGNYGYTF. The J gene is TRBJ1-2, the V gene TRBV7-2; a possible D gene is TRBD1 (6 bases). The CDR3 covers 14 residues. Between the trimmed V and J ends, which lost 3 bases and 2 bases, there was a span of 10 bases. CDR1 is SGHTA, CDR2 FQGNSA, per germline.

V usage is TRBV20-1 and J usage is TRBJ2-3, with D hard to call. Trimming stripped 5 bases from V and 4 bases from J, with 7 bases between. The CDR3 has 11 amino acids. CDR1 and CDR2 (germline): DFQATT, SNEGSKA (reference sequence). In DNA, the CDR3 is TGCAGTGCTGGTTACGCAGATACGCAGTATTTT. This gives the protein CSAGYADTQYF.

The chain has TRBV19 and TRBJ1-5; maybe TRBD1 (5 bases). From germline, CDR1 is LNHDA and CDR2 SQIVND (reference sequence). The CDR3 sequence is 14 residues long. Between the trimmed V and J ends, which lost 4 bases and 5 bases, there was a span of 12 bases. This CDR3 is CASSTGRSDQPQHF. CDR3 nucleotides: TGTGCCAGTAGTACAGGGAGGAGTGATCAGCCCCAGCATTTT. Supplemented by reference TRBV19 and TRBJ1-5, the full variable domain reads DGGITQSPKYLFRKEGQNVTLSCEQNLNHDAMYWYRQDPGQGLRLIYYSQIVNDFQKGDIAEGYSVSREKKESFPLTVTSAQKNPTAFYLCASSTGRSDQPQHFGDGTRLSIL.

This chain joins TRBV23-1 and TRBJ1-2; D is possibly TRBD1 (5 bases). TRBV23-1 is designated an ORF whose function remains uncertain. This CDR3 is 14 amino acids long. Trimming removed 3 bases from V and 8 bases from J, with 16 bases in between. CDR3 sequence (DNA): TGCGCCAGCAGTCACCTGGGGACTGTCCAAGGCTACACCTTC. Protein product: CASSHLGTVQGYTF.

V gene TRBV28 combines with J gene TRBJ2-2; no clear D. The CDR3 sequence is 16 residues long. Germline V gene lookup returns CDR1 MDHEN and CDR2 SYDVKM. V was shortened by 6 bases and J by 0 bases, with 14 bases between the two germline ends. In DNA, the CDR3 is TGTGCCAGCAGGTTTGGTCCCCTGGCGAACACCGGGGAGCTGTTTTTT. It specifies CASRFGPLANTGELFF.

This chain joins TRBV2 and TRBJ2-3; TRBD1 aligns across 10 bases. Trimming took 7 bases from V and 1 from J; bases not matched to a gene: 5. CDR3 length: 15 residues. Germline-derived CDR1 and CDR2 are SNHLY and FYNNEI. The CDR3 sequence: CASILGTGGTDTQYF. The CDR3 DNA reads as TGTGCCAGCATACTGGGGACAGGGGGCACAGATACGCAGTATTTT.

This sequence joins TRBV5-1 and TRBJ1-2, with D maybe TRBD1 (5 bases). The V end lost 4 bases, the J end lost 4 bases, and 17 bases lay between the germline ends. The germline gives CDR1 SGHRS, CDR2 YFSETQ. The CDR3 has 15 amino acids. The CDR3: CASSPPVPGGYGYTF. The CDR3 region has the DNA TGCGCCAGCAGCCCCCCGGTCCCCGGGGGCTATGGCTACACCTTC.

V usage is TRBV27 and J usage is TRBJ2-4; tentatively, D is TRBD2 (6 bases). Germline CDR1 reads MNHEY; CDR2 reads SMNVEV (reference sequence). The CDR3 length is 16 residues. V lost 5 bases and J lost 0, with 14 bases in between. The CDR3 DNA reads as TGTGCCAGCAGTAAAACGCGGGACTCAGCCAAAAACATTCAGTACTTC. Amino acids: CASSKTRDSAKNIQYF.

For this clone: Additional DNA sequences in this sample encode the identical CDR3. The chain uses TRBV18 and TRBJ1-3; D not resolved. The CDR3 spans 13 residues. The V gene's germline CDR1 is KGHSH and CDR2 LQKENI. V was pared by 6 bases and J by 0 bases, with 6 bases between. The CDR3 reads CASSPDSGNTIYF. The DNA of the CDR3 is TGTGCCAGCTCCCCTGACTCTGGAAACACCATATATTTT.

V and J are TRBV29-1 and TRBJ2-3, with D tentatively TRBD2 (5 bases). The CDR3 totals 15 residues. The V and J ends lost 4 bases and 0 bases respectively, with 14 bases between them. Germline assignment: CDR1 SQVTM and CDR2 ANQGSEA. The CDR3 DNA reads TGCAGCGTTGGCCCTCAGCGGAGCAGCACAGATACGCAGTATTTT. This codes for CSVGPQRSSTDTQYF.

The rearrangement links TRBV4-2 to TRBJ2-1, with 8 nucleotides matching TRBD1. The CDR3 loop spans 15 amino acids. V trimming: 1 base; J trimming: 4 bases; junction bases outside the gene matches: 3. The V gene's germline CDR1 is LGHNA and CDR2 YNFKEQ. In nucleotides, the CDR3 is TGTGCCAGCAGCCAAGGTGACAGGGGTTACAATGAGCAGTTCTTC. Its translation is CASSQGDRGYNEQFF.

The gene calls are TRBV11-2 and TRBJ2-7; 7 positions agree with TRBD2. Germline CDR1 is SGHAT and CDR2 is FQNNGV. There are 15 residues in the CDR3. After removal of 5 bases from V and 6 bases from J, the junction contained 13 bases not matched to a gene. Written as DNA, the CDR3 is TGTGCCAGCAGCACACAGAGGGCGGGAGTGCCCGAGCAGTACTTC. Amino acid sequence: CASSTQRAGVPEQYF.